A selection of T cell receptor beta chains follows, all from one sample in a study of neurological immune-mediated disorders. Each CDR3 protein gets one entry after TCRdb re-called the 5' RACE reads with MiXCR. Seen here are 93,000 or so distinct CDR3 sequences, roughly a tenth observed once, and the top ten hold 3.1%. The sequencing input was PBMCs. Every receptor here comes from a female donor with HTLV-1-associated myelopathy (HAM/TSP). Each CDR3 is given with its conserved first and last residue. The D gene is left open where the match is weak. Clone size is given as once, few or many counts, or a class when the clone is expanded.

cdr3_length	d_call	clone_size	j_call	v_call	cdr3_aa	cdr3_nt
14	.	few	TRBJ2-1	TRBV7-3	CASSLSGLNNEQFF	TGTGCCAGCAGCTTAAGTGGGTTAAACAATGAGCAGTTCTTC
16	TRBD1	many	TRBJ2-7	TRBV10-3	CAISFSAGTGGSEQYF	TGTGCCATCAGTTTTTCCGCCGGGACAGGGGGCTCCGAGCAGTACTTC
15	TRBD2	few	TRBJ2-7	TRBV5-1	CASSFQRGSLYEQYF	TGCGCCAGCAGCTTCCAGCGGGGATCCCTCTACGAGCAGTACTTC
15	TRBD1	many	TRBJ2-5	TRBV12-3/TRBV12-4	CASSLGGQWYLTQYF	TGTGCCAGCAGTTTAGGGGGACAGTGGTACCTGACCCAGTACTTC
17	TRBD2	few	TRBJ2-5	TRBV11-2	CASSLRGGLAVAETQYF	TGTGCCAGCAGCCTCCGGGGGGGGTTAGCGGTGGCAGAGACCCAGTACTTC
16	TRBD1	many	TRBJ2-7	TRBV7-2	CASSHVGTGGIYEQYF	TGTGCCAGCAGCCATGTCGGGACAGGGGGAATCTACGAGCAGTACTTC
15	.	many	TRBJ2-2	TRBV28	CASGGPGVGTGELFF	TGTGCCAGCGGGGGCCCAGGGGTGGGGACCGGGGAGCTGTTTTTT
14	.	many	TRBJ2-7	TRBV20-1	CSADVGGRFDEQYF	TGCAGTGCTGACGTAGGGGGTAGGTTCGACGAGCAGTACTTC
14	.	many	TRBJ1-5	TRBV20-1	CSARGFGGGQPQHF	TGCAGTGCTAGGGGATTCGGGGGGGGTCAGCCCCAGCATTTT
15	.	many	TRBJ2-1	TRBV4-1	CASSQGVAVYNEQFF	TGCGCCAGCAGCCAAGGGGTAGCGGTCTACAATGAGCAGTTCTTC
14	TRBD1	many	TRBJ1-4	TRBV12-3/TRBV12-4	CASSWTGGEVKLFF	TGTGCCAGCAGTTGGACAGGGGGCGAAGTAAAACTGTTTTTT
13	.	many	TRBJ2-5	TRBV5-1	CASSLEGVETQYF	TGCGCCAGCAGCTTGGAAGGGGTGGAGACCCAGTACTTC
13	.	many	TRBJ2-3	TRBV5-1	CASGPGGTDTQYF	TGCGCCAGTGGCCCCGGGGGAACAGATACGCAGTATTTT
13	.	many	TRBJ1-6	TRBV20-1	CSASGDFNSPLHF	TGCAGTGCTAGCGGGGATTTCAATTCACCCCTCCACTTT
16	TRBD2	many	TRBJ2-2	TRBV5-1	CASSVSGGAESGELFF	TGCGCCAGCAGCGTAAGCGGGGGGGCCGAGTCCGGGGAGCTGTTTTTT